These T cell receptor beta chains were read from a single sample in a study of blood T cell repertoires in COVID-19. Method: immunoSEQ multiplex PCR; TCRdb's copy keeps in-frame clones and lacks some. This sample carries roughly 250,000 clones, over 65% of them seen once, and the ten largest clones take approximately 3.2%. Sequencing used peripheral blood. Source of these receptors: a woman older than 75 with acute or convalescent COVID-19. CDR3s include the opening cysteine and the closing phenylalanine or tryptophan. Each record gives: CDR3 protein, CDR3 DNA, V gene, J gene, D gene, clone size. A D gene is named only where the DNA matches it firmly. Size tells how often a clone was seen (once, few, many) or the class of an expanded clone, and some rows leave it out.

CDR3 protein: CASSLPVLNTEAFF
CDR3 DNA: TGTGCCAGCAGTTTACCAGTGTTGAACACTGAAGCTTTCTTT
V gene: TRBV28
J gene: TRBJ1-1
D gene: .
clone size: .

CDR3 protein: CASSQVQGDGYTF
CDR3 DNA: TGTGCCAGCAGCCAAGTACAGGGGGATGGCTACACCTTC
V gene: TRBV4-2
J gene: TRBJ1-2
D gene: TRBD1
clone size: .

CDR3 protein: CASRPTVGGVQPQHF
CDR3 DNA: TGTGCCAGCAGACCAACCGTGGGGGGGGTACAGCCCCAGCATTTT
V gene: TRBV2
J gene: TRBJ1-5
D gene: .
clone size: .

CDR3 protein: CASSPGTGNLGYGYTF
CDR3 DNA: TGTGCCAGCAGCCCCGGGACAGGGAACTTAGGCTATGGCTACACCTTC
V gene: TRBV3-1/TRBV3-2
J gene: TRBJ1-2
D gene: TRBD1
clone size: many

CDR3 protein: CASSRGTGQSGYSGANVLTF
CDR3 DNA: TGTGCCAGCAGTAGAGGGACAGGCCAATCGGGTTACTCTGGGGCCAACGTCCTGACTTTC
V gene: TRBV6-2/TRBV6-3
J gene: TRBJ2-6
D gene: TRBD1
clone size: .

CDR3 protein: CASSLGTGEETQYF
CDR3 DNA: TGTGCCAGCAGCTTGGGGACAGGGGAAGAGACCCAGTACTTC
V gene: TRBV7-8
J gene: TRBJ2-5
D gene: TRBD1
clone size: .

CDR3 protein: CASSLGASRTYEQYF
CDR3 DNA: TGTGCCAGCAGCTTGGGCGCTAGCCGCACCTACGAGCAGTACTTC
V gene: TRBV5-6
J gene: TRBJ2-7
D gene: .
clone size: .

CDR3 protein: CAIGKQGFGNTIYF
CDR3 DNA: TGTGCCATCGGAAAACAGGGCTTTGGAAACACCATATATTTT
V gene: TRBV10-3
J gene: TRBJ1-3
D gene: .
clone size: .

CDR3 protein: CASILGLTTGELFF
CDR3 DNA: TGTGCCAGCATACTGGGGCTAACAACCGGGGAGCTGTTTTTT
V gene: TRBV6-5
J gene: TRBJ2-2
D gene: .
clone size: .

CDR3 protein: CASSQDLPGGKTQYF
CDR3 DNA: TGCGCCAGCAGCCAAGATTTGCCTGGAGGGAAGACCCAGTACTTC
V gene: TRBV4-3
J gene: TRBJ2-5
D gene: .
clone size: .

CDR3 protein: CASSVQGVNTGELFF
CDR3 DNA: TGTGCCAGCAGCGTACAGGGTGTAAACACCGGGGAGCTGTTTTTT
V gene: TRBV5-4
J gene: TRBJ2-2
D gene: .
clone size: .

CDR3 protein: CSVPGTGFRAYEQYF
CDR3 DNA: TGCAGCGTTCCCGGGACAGGGTTTCGGGCCTACGAGCAGTACTTC
V gene: TRBV29-1
J gene: TRBJ2-7
D gene: TRBD1
clone size: few

CDR3 protein: CSASFGADTQYF
CDR3 DNA: TGCAGTGCTAGTTTTGGGGCCGATACGCAGTATTTT
V gene: TRBV20-1
J gene: TRBJ2-3
D gene: .
clone size: .

CDR3 protein: CATSRGRAYSYEQYF
CDR3 DNA: TGTGCCACCAGCAGAGGGCGGGCATACTCCTACGAGCAGTACTTC
V gene: TRBV15
J gene: TRBJ2-7
D gene: .
clone size: few

CDR3 protein: CAWSVTVNTEAFF
CDR3 DNA: TGTGCCTGGAGTGTAACGGTGAACACTGAAGCTTTCTTT
V gene: TRBV30
J gene: TRBJ1-1
D gene: .
clone size: .

CDR3 protein: CASSFRGQGPNEQFF
CDR3 DNA: TGTGCCAGCAGCTTTAGGGGGCAGGGGCCAAATGAGCAGTTCTTC
V gene: TRBV7-9
J gene: TRBJ2-1
D gene: TRBD1
clone size: .

CDR3 protein: CASSLFAGGGEKLFF
CDR3 DNA: TGTGCCAGCAGTTTATTCGCCGGAGGAGGAGAAAAACTGTTTTTT
V gene: TRBV28
J gene: TRBJ1-4
D gene: .
clone size: .

CDR3 protein: CASRIQANTEAFF
CDR3 DNA: TGTGCCAGCAGGATACAGGCGAACACTGAAGCTTTCTTT
V gene: TRBV2
J gene: TRBJ1-1
D gene: .
clone size: once

CDR3 protein: CASSQVLSAAQYF
CDR3 DNA: TGTGCCAGCAGCCAAGTTCTTAGCGCGGCGCAGTATTTT
V gene: TRBV3-1/TRBV3-2
J gene: TRBJ2-3
D gene: .
clone size: .

CDR3 protein: CASSVEPTPGELFF
CDR3 DNA: TGTGCCAGCAGCGTAGAACCAACCCCGGGGGAACTGTTTTTT
V gene: TRBV9
J gene: TRBJ1-4
D gene: .
clone size: .

CDR3 protein: CASSAWDRQFF
CDR3 DNA: TGTGCCAGCAGTGCCTGGGACAGGCAGTTCTTC
V gene: TRBV7-8
J gene: TRBJ2-1
D gene: TRBD1
clone size: .

CDR3 protein: CASSLVRGGNQPQHF
CDR3 DNA: TGTGCCAGCAGCTTAGTAAGGGGTGGCAATCAGCCCCAGCATTTT
V gene: TRBV7-2
J gene: TRBJ1-5
D gene: .
clone size: .

CDR3 protein: CASSYPPGGAVNEQFF
CDR3 DNA: TGTGCCAGCAGTTACCCCCCCGGGGGGGCTGTTAATGAGCAGTTCTTC
V gene: TRBV6-2/TRBV6-3
J gene: TRBJ2-1
D gene: TRBD2
clone size: .

CDR3 protein: CASSRLAVAKNIQYF
CDR3 DNA: TGTGCCAGCAGTCGGCTAGCGGTAGCCAAAAACATTCAGTACTTC
V gene: TRBV2
J gene: TRBJ2-4
D gene: TRBD2
clone size: .

CDR3 protein: CASSLGGLVSGNTIYF
CDR3 DNA: TGTGCCAGCAGTTTGGGAGGTCTCGTCTCTGGAAACACCATATATTTT
V gene: TRBV28
J gene: TRBJ1-3
D gene: .
clone size: .

CDR3 protein: CASSVEVLDSAEAFF
CDR3 DNA: TGTGCCAGCAGCGTAGAAGTTTTGGACAGCGCTGAAGCTTTCTTT
V gene: TRBV9
J gene: TRBJ1-1
D gene: .
clone size: few

CDR3 protein: CASSLNTDTQYF
CDR3 DNA: TGTGCCAGCAGTCTAAACACAGATACGCAGTATTTT
V gene: TRBV21-1
J gene: TRBJ2-3
D gene: .
clone size: .

CDR3 protein: CASSYSGQRGYTF
CDR3 DNA: TGTGCCAGCAGTTACTCGGGACAGAGAGGCTACACCTTC
V gene: TRBV6-5
J gene: TRBJ1-2
D gene: TRBD1
clone size: .

CDR3 protein: CASSYFRATGELFF
CDR3 DNA: TGTGCCAGCAGTTACTTCAGGGCCACCGGGGAGCTGTTTTTT
V gene: TRBV6-5
J gene: TRBJ2-2
D gene: .
clone size: few

CDR3 protein: CASSPSPGTGLGKLFF
CDR3 DNA: TGTGCCAGCAGCCCTAGCCCCGGGACAGGGCTCGGAAAACTGTTTTTT
V gene: TRBV11-2
J gene: TRBJ1-4
D gene: TRBD1
clone size: .

CDR3 protein: CASSTDSSRGYTF
CDR3 DNA: TGTGCCAGTAGTACTGACAGTTCGAGGGGCTACACCTTC
V gene: TRBV19
J gene: TRBJ1-2
D gene: .
clone size: .

CDR3 protein: CASSIGQGSTGELFF
CDR3 DNA: TGTGCCAGTAGTATAGGGCAGGGGAGCACCGGGGAGCTGTTTTTT
V gene: TRBV19
J gene: TRBJ2-2
D gene: .
clone size: few

CDR3 protein: CASSDRVYNEQFF
CDR3 DNA: TGTGCCAGCAGTGACAGGGTTTACAATGAGCAGTTCTTC
V gene: TRBV2
J gene: TRBJ2-1
D gene: .
clone size: few

CDR3 protein: CASSPGGTGSQPQHF
CDR3 DNA: TGCGCCAGCAGCCCCGGCGGGACAGGGAGTCAGCCCCAGCATTTT
V gene: TRBV5-1
J gene: TRBJ1-5
D gene: TRBD1
clone size: .

CDR3 protein: CASSYTRTGFEQYF
CDR3 DNA: TGTGCCAGCAGTTACACAAGGACAGGGTTCGAGCAGTACTTC
V gene: TRBV6-5
J gene: TRBJ2-7
D gene: TRBD1
clone size: .

CDR3 protein: CASSEGSVSTQYF
CDR3 DNA: TGTGCCAGCAGTGAAGGTAGCGTATCTACGCAGTATTTT
V gene: TRBV6-1
J gene: TRBJ2-3
D gene: .
clone size: .

CDR3 protein: CASSQGGLVRETQYF
CDR3 DNA: TGTGCCAGCAGCCAAGGCGGACTAGTCAGAGAGACCCAGTACTTC
V gene: TRBV3-1/TRBV3-2
J gene: TRBJ2-5
D gene: TRBD2
clone size: .

CDR3 protein: CASRQGHSPLHF
CDR3 DNA: TGTGCCAGCAGACAGGGGCATTCACCCCTCCACTTT
V gene: TRBV27
J gene: TRBJ1-6
D gene: TRBD1
clone size: .

CDR3 protein: CASKGGQAPNEQFF
CDR3 DNA: TGTGCCAGCAAGGGGGGACAGGCCCCTAATGAGCAGTTCTTC
V gene: TRBV21-1
J gene: TRBJ2-1
D gene: .
clone size: .

CDR3 protein: CASSTPTGSNGYTF
CDR3 DNA: TGTGCCAGCTCGACTCCAACAGGGTCGAATGGCTACACCTTC
V gene: TRBV6-6
J gene: TRBJ1-2
D gene: .
clone size: .

CDR3 protein: CASSSYTSGVGRTMKAFF
CDR3 DNA: TGCGCCAGCAGCTCCTATACCTCAGGTGTGGGTCGGACAATGAAAGCTTTCTTT
V gene: TRBV5-1
J gene: TRBJ1-1
D gene: .
clone size: .

CDR3 protein: CASSLEGGNQPQHF
CDR3 DNA: TGTGCCAGCAGCTTAGAGGGGGGCAATCAGCCCCAGCATTTT
V gene: TRBV7-9
J gene: TRBJ1-5
D gene: .
clone size: .

CDR3 protein: CASTSGRIYEQYF
CDR3 DNA: TGTGCCAGCACTAGCGGGAGAATATACGAGCAGTACTTC
V gene: TRBV2
J gene: TRBJ2-7
D gene: TRBD2
clone size: .

CDR3 protein: CASMGTASNMNTEAFF
CDR3 DNA: TGTGCCAGCATGGGGACAGCTTCAAACATGAACACTGAAGCTTTCTTT
V gene: TRBV2
J gene: TRBJ1-1
D gene: TRBD1
clone size: once

CDR3 protein: CASRSQGARDGYTF
CDR3 DNA: TGTGCCAGCAGAAGCCAGGGCGCCCGGGATGGCTACACCTTC
V gene: TRBV6-5
J gene: TRBJ1-2
D gene: .
clone size: .

CDR3 protein: CSASPFSGETQYF
CDR3 DNA: TGCAGTGCTAGTCCCTTTTCGGGGGAGACCCAGTACTTC
V gene: TRBV20-1
J gene: TRBJ2-5
D gene: .
clone size: few

CDR3 protein: CASSWGSGGRGNEQFF
CDR3 DNA: TGTGCCAGCAGCTGGGGTAGCGGGGGCCGCGGGAATGAGCAGTTCTTC
V gene: TRBV11-3
J gene: TRBJ2-1
D gene: TRBD2
clone size: .

CDR3 protein: CASSNGEADRGFRAYTGELFF
CDR3 DNA: TGTGCCAGCAGCAATGGGGAGGCAGACAGGGGCTTTCGTGCGTACACCGGGGAGCTGTTTTTT
V gene: TRBV21-1
J gene: TRBJ2-2
D gene: .
clone size: .

CDR3 protein: CASSYYSPRFSPLHF
CDR3 DNA: TGTGCCAGCAGTTACTACAGCCCCAGGTTCTCACCCCTCCACTTT
V gene: TRBV6-5
J gene: TRBJ1-6
D gene: .
clone size: once

CDR3 protein: CASSSPQGPGYGYTF
CDR3 DNA: TGTGCCAGCAGCAGCCCGCAGGGGCCGGGTTATGGCTACACCTTC
V gene: TRBV5-4
J gene: TRBJ1-2
D gene: .
clone size: .

CDR3 protein: CASSPTAQAPREPLHF
CDR3 DNA: TGTGCCAGCAGCCCGACTGCCCAGGCCCCTCGGGAACCCCTCCACTTT
V gene: TRBV3-1/TRBV3-2
J gene: TRBJ1-6
D gene: .
clone size: .

CDR3 protein: CARSYLAGKLPYEQYF
CDR3 DNA: TGTGCCAGAAGCTATTTAGCGGGAAAGCTTCCCTACGAGCAGTACTTC
V gene: TRBV5-3
J gene: TRBJ2-7
D gene: TRBD2
clone size: .

CDR3 protein: CSASFRGSNQPQHF
CDR3 DNA: TGCAGTGCTAGTTTCAGGGGCAGCAATCAGCCCCAGCATTTT
V gene: TRBV20-1
J gene: TRBJ1-5
D gene: .
clone size: many

CDR3 protein: CASSLRRDEQFF
CDR3 DNA: TGTGCCAGCAGCTTGCGGCGGGACGAGCAGTTCTTC
V gene: TRBV5-4
J gene: TRBJ2-1
D gene: .
clone size: .

CDR3 protein: CASSLGTSTNEKLFF
CDR3 DNA: TGTGCCAGCAGCTTGGGGACATCAACTAATGAAAAACTGTTTTTT
V gene: TRBV5-4
J gene: TRBJ1-4
D gene: .
clone size: .